These T cell receptor beta chains were read from a single sample in a study of T cell repertoires in cytomegalovirus infection. MiXCR, applied by TCRdb to the reads, yields one record per CDR3 protein. The data hold over 250,000 distinct CDR3 sequences, with approximately 22% observed a single time. These TCRs' antigens remain unknown. Sequencing was performed on cultured PBMCs, taken from culture after CMV antigen stimulation. The source of these receptors is a human donor in good health (CMV status not recorded). Some clones in this sample may be carry-over from other donors' samples. Both conserved end residues are trimmed from each CDR3.

>12|TRBV11-2
ASSLDGGNQPQH
>17|TRBV12-3/TRBV12-4
ASSFGLFVGLSSYNEQF
>11|TRBV5-1
ASSIGAAGELF
>13|TRBV6-1
ASSGRLAGVDTQY
>12|TRBV7-2
ASSPWAGNQPQH
>14|TRBV6-2/TRBV6-3
ASRPSWGTDNQPQH
>11|TRBV20-1
SARDPKDSPLH
>12|TRBV12-3/TRBV12-4
ASSFRGLGYGYT
>11|TRBV6-1
ASSGREDNEQF
>14|TRBV7-9
ASSLPGQGLNTEAF
>13|TRBV6-5
ASSYSGQGNTEAF
>14|TRBV6-1
ASSGLPGTSSYEQY
>14|TRBV15
ATSRGRQGGTGELF
>12|TRBV7-6
ASSVRQGGDEQF
>13|TRBV2
ASTPNGGLQETQY
>14|TRBV25-1
ASSTLAENLYNEQF
>12|TRBV6-1
ASRDRGRDYGYT
>11|TRBV7-2
ASSLVRDTEAF
>13|TRBV20-1
SARGLPSSYNEPF
>12|TRBV30
AWNQAESGNTIY
>13|TRBV7-2
ASSPSMGANEKLF
>13|TRBV6-5
ASSYWQGADNEQF
>13|TRBV18
ASSPVGPAGPEQF
>12|TRBV29-1
SVGGLAGEREQF
>14|TRBV19
ASSYSGQRSTYTQY
>14|TRBV12-3/TRBV12-4
ASSSQAGIVNNEQF
>13|TRBV6-6
ASRRGQGRTDTQY
>14|TRBV25-1
ASSSTGTGVTGELF